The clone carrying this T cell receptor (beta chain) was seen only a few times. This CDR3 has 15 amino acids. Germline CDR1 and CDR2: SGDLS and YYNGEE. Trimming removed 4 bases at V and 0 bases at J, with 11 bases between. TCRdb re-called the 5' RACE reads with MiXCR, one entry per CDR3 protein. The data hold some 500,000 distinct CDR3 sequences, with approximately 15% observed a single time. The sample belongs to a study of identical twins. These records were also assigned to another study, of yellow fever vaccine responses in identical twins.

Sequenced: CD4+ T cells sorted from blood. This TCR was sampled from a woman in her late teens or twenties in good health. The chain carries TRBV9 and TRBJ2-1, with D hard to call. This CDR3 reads CASSPHLSSYNEQFF. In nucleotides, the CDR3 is TGTGCCAGCAGCCCCCACCTGAGCTCCTACAATGAGCAGTTCTTC. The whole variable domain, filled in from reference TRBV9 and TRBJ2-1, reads DSGVTQTPKHLITATGQRVTLRCSPRSGDLSVYWYQQSLDQGLQFLIQYYNGEERAKGNILERFSAQQFPDLHSELNLSSLELGDSALYFCASSPHLSSYNEQFFGPGTRLTVL.